This T cell receptor (beta chain) appears in the sequencing data of a study of Graves' ophthalmopathy and Graves' hyperthyroidism. The CDR3 has 14 residues. The germline gives CDR1 DFQATT, CDR2 SNEGSKA (reference sequence). V lost 3 bases, J lost 3 bases, and 12 bases lay in between. TCR beta CDR3 amplification used RNA transcripts. HTBI-primed RT-PCR formed the first round, and a multiplex PCR formed the second. Via MiXCR, TCRdb re-called the multiplex PCR reads, giving one row per CDR3 protein. The sample lists 660,000 or so distinct CDR3 sequences; about 38% were seen once. This chain connects TRBV20-1 to TRBJ1-5, with D possibly being TRBD1 (6 bases). The clonotype comes from an adult man with Graves' ophthalmopathy. The sequenced sample was peripheral blood. In nucleotides, the CDR3 is TGCAGTGCTAGCGCAGGGGAACTCAATCAGCCCCAGCATTTT. Residues: CSASAGELNQPQHF.